The 17 T cell receptor beta chains below all came from one sample that was sequenced in a study of CD8 T cells in Susac syndrome (dated by TCRdb to between 2017 and 2020). The method was the immunoSEQ multiplex PCR assay. RNA was extracted using the RNeasy kit, and about 0.45 to 1 ug of the RNA was reverse transcribed with random hexamers. TCRdb itself trimmed the public reads at Q25 with fastp, ran MiXCR and retained productive beta chains. CDR3 protein sequences are deduplicated, and each keeps its most common genes and DNA. Present in this sample are about 280,000 distinct CDR3 sequences, about 85% of which were seen just once. The top ten hold about 0.11% of the sample. Source material: CD8+ T cells from PBMCs. These receptors came from a human donor with multiple sclerosis.

V is TRBV14 and J is TRBJ2-1; either TRBD1 or TRBD2 may fit D (5 bases each). The CDR3 is made up of 16 amino acids. V was shortened by 4 bases and J by 7 bases, with 20 bases between the two germline ends. CDR1 is SGHDN, CDR2 FVKESK, per germline. CDR3 loop: CASSLSEGLIFNEQFF. For the CDR3, the DNA is TGTGCCAGCAGCCTATCCGAGGGGCTTATCTTTAATGAGCAGTTCTTC. The full variable domain, with the rest looked up from reference TRBV14 and TRBJ2-1, is EAGVTQFPSHSVIEKGQTVTLRCDPISGHDNLYWYRRVMGKEIKFLLHFVKESKQDESGMPNNRFLAERTGGTYSTLKVQPAELEDSGVYFCASSLSEGLIFNEQFFGPGTRLTVL.

V gene TRBV11-2 combines with J gene TRBJ2-5; D is uncertain. This CDR3 is built from 13 residues. The germline CDR1 and CDR2 sequences are SGHAT and FQNNGV. Trimming stripped 2 bases from V and 5 bases from J, with 9 bases between. CDR3 region: CASSLRRAETQYF. As DNA, the CDR3 is TGTGCCAGCAGCTTACGACGGGCGGAGACCCAGTACTTC.

The CDR3 loop is CASSLGSETKNEQFF. CDR3 bases: TGTGCCAGCAGCTTGGGGTCGGAGACCAAAAATGAGCAGTTCTTC. The chain carries TRBV5-6 and TRBJ2-1; no firm D call. The ends were cut back, 0 bases at V and 7 bases at J, with 14 bases in the middle. The CDR3 runs to 15 residues. Germline CDR1 reads SGHDT; CDR2 reads YYEEEE.

The sample holds a few counts of this clonotype. The CDR3 region is CASSQDRRNEQFF. Written as DNA, the CDR3 is TGTGCCAGCAGCCAAGACCGGCGGAATGAGCAGTTCTTC. This chain connects TRBV14 to TRBJ2-1; D not resolved. The V gene lost 0 bases and the J gene lost 7 bases, with 7 bases spanning the gap. Per germline, CDR1 SGHDN and CDR2 FVKESK. This CDR3 is built from 13 residues.

V is TRBV11-1 and J is TRBJ1-4; 9 bases align to TRBD1. Trimming at V came to 3 bases and at J to 8 bases, leaving 7 bases not matched to a gene. The length of the CDR3 is 15 residues. Germline values: CDR1 SGHAT, CDR2 FQDESV (reference sequence). CDR3 in DNA: TGTGCCAGCAGCTTTTCTGGGACAGGGCCCGAAAAACTGTTTTTT. Protein product: CASSFSGTGPEKLFF. Using reference TRBV11-1 and TRBJ1-4 for the parts outside the CDR3, the full variable domain is EAEVAQSPRYKITEKSQAVAFWCDPISGHATLYWYRQILGQGPELLVQFQDESVVDDSQLPKDRFSAERLKGVDSTLKIQPAELGDSAMYLCASSFSGTGPEKLFFGSGTQLSVL.

This clonotype appeared once. The CDR3 loop is CASSLTDTYEQYF. The DNA for the CDR3 is TGTGCCAGCAGTTTAACGGACACCTACGAGCAGTACTTC. The chain carries TRBV27 and TRBJ2-7; a possible D gene is TRBD1 (5 bases). Trimming stripped 2 bases from V and 2 bases from J, with 7 bases between. This CDR3 comprises 13 residues. The germline V gene has CDR1 MNHEY and CDR2 SMNVEV (reference sequence).

CDR3 nucleotides: TGTGCCAGCAGTTACTCTCCTCGGGGATTGAACACTGAAGCTTTCTTT. The encoded protein is CASSYSPRGLNTEAFF. The chain links TRBV6-5 to TRBJ1-1; D gene unclear. The CDR3 loop spans 16 amino acids. Germline V CDR1 and CDR2: MNHEY, SVGAGI. V was pared by 0 bases and J by 0 bases, with 11 bases between.

The V gene is TRBV4-1, the J gene TRBJ1-1, with D unclear. The V end lost 3 bases, the J end lost 5 bases, and 19 bases lay between the germline ends. The CDR3 is 16 amino acids. Germline lookup yields CDR1 MGHRA and CDR2 YSYEKL. CDR3 sequence (DNA): TGCGCCAGCAGCCAGGCGCCACCTTTCAGTGGGACTGAAGCTTTCTTT. Translation gives CASSQAPPFSGTEAFF.

V and J are TRBV6-4 and TRBJ2-7, with 15 bases lining up with TRBD2. The germline gives CDR1 MRHNA, CDR2 SNTAGT. This CDR3 spans 19 amino acids. The junction had 8 bases not matched to a gene; V was cut back by 2 bases and J by 0 bases. CDR3 DNA: TGTGCCAGCAGTGACCCCGGCGGACTAGCGGGGGGGGTCTCCTACGAGCAGTACTTC. Protein product: CASSDPGGLAGGVSYEQYF.

This chain joins TRBV19 and TRBJ2-7, with D unclear. This CDR3 contains 12 residues. V gave up 5 bases and J gave up 3 bases, with 8 bases separating them. In germline, CDR1 is LNHDA, CDR2 SQIVND (reference sequence). CDR3 sequence (DNA): TGTGCCAGTAGTCCGGTTGGCTACGAGCAGTACTTC. This gives the protein CASSPVGYEQYF.

The genes are TRBV7-3 and TRBJ1-1, with D possibly matching TRBD1 (6 bases). The germline gives CDR1 SGHTA, CDR2 FQGTGA. CDR3 length: 12 residues. V lost 1 base to trimming and J lost 8 bases, with 8 bases between them. Here the CDR3 DNA reads TGTGCCAGCAGCTTAATGGGGGGCGAAGCTTTCTTT. This sequence encodes CASSLMGGEAFF.

The rearrangement uses TRBV29-1 and TRBJ2-2; 7 bases are a match to TRBD2. The CDR3 spans 16 residues. V lost 7 bases to trimming and J lost 3 bases; unmatched junction nucleotides: 14. CDR1 SQVTM and CDR2 ANQGSEA come from the germline V gene. The CDR3 bases are TGCAGCGCTTACCATCTTGACGGGAGGTACACCGGGGAGCTGTTTTTT. Translating gives CSAYHLDGRYTGELFF.

The gene calls are TRBV19 and TRBJ2-7; D remains unclear. CDR3 length equals 13 residues. Germline V gene sequence: CDR1 LNHDA, CDR2 SQIVND (reference sequence). Trimming took off 3 bases at V and 3 bases at J, with 9 bases between the two ends. This CDR3 is CASSIGSFYEQYF. In DNA, the CDR3 is TGTGCCAGTAGTATCGGGTCCTTCTACGAGCAGTACTTC.

V usage is TRBV30 and J usage is TRBJ1-1, with D tentatively TRBD1 (6 bases). This CDR3 is built from 16 residues. V was cut by 0 bases and J by 6 bases, with 20 bases left in between. Germline loops: CDR1 GTSNPN, CDR2 SVGIG (reference sequence). CDR3 nucleotide sequence: TGTGCCTGGAGTGTACCGCTCAGGGGTGAAAGGTCTGAAGCTTTCTTT. Its protein product is CAWSVPLRGERSEAFF.

V gene TRBV28 combines with J gene TRBJ2-6; D ambiguous. V shed 4 bases and J shed 0 bases, with 7 bases lying between them. CDR1 is MDHEN, CDR2 SYDVKM, per germline. There are 15 residues in the CDR3. CDR3 sequence reads: CASSSVRSGANVLTF. CDR3 nucleotide sequence: TGTGCCAGCAGTTCCGTCCGCTCTGGGGCCAACGTCCTGACTTTC.

The genes are TRBV29-1 and TRBJ2-1; 9 bases are a match to TRBD1. The CDR3 covers 13 residues. Germline V gene sequence: CDR1 SQVTM, CDR2 ANQGSEA. V was clipped by 4 bases and J by 3 bases; unmatched bases: 1. The CDR3 nucleotides read TGCAGCGTTGGGGACAGGGTCTACAATGAGCAGTTCTTC. Its translation is CSVGDRVYNEQFF.

The rearrangement joins TRBV29-1 to TRBJ1-2; no clear D gene. The CDR3 covers 14 residues. The V gene's germline CDR1 is SQVTM and CDR2 ANQGSEA. The ends were cut back, 0 bases at V and 0 bases at J, with 8 bases in the middle. CDR3 in amino acids: CSVEDPSANYGYTF. DNA for the CDR3: TGCAGCGTTGAAGATCCGTCAGCTAACTATGGCTACACCTTC.